This T cell receptor beta chain was observed in a study of cytomegalovirus exposure and HLA in healthy donors. Study in general: The same platform was used for the 90 to 150 validation repertoires as for the 600 to 700 first-cohort repertoires, as reported in a later analysis.

This CDR3 spans 12 amino acids. The trim removed 6 bases at V and 9 bases at J, leaving 7 bases unmatched. Germline V gene data show CDR1 as MNHEY and CDR2 as SMNVEV (reference sequence). Sequencing was performed with immunoSEQ multiplex PCR; in TCRdb, only in-frame clones are kept and a portion is missing. The data show 200,000 to 300,000 clones, around 90% seen once. The source is a woman aged 30 to 39 in good health and CMV-seronegative. This sequence joins TRBV27 and TRBJ1-2; the match to TRBD1 covers 7 bases. Sequenced sample: PBMCs. CDR3 nucleotides: TGTGCCAGCAGCCACTTGACAGGGAGCTACACCTTC. Translation gives CASSHLTGSYTF.